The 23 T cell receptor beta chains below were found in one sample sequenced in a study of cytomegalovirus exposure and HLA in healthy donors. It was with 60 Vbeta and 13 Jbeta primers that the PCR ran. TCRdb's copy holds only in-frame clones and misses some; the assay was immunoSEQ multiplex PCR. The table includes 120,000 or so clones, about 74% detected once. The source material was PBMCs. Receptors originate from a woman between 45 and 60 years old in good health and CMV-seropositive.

The CDR3 region is CASSPGTGRSTDTQYF. The CDR3 DNA is TGTGCCAGCAGCCCGGGGACAGGGAGGAGCACAGATACGCAGTATTTT. The V and J genes are TRBV5-6 and TRBJ2-3; 9 positions agree with TRBD1. Germline V gives CDR1 SGHDT, CDR2 YYEEEE. The junction had 6 bases not matched to a gene; V was cut back by 4 bases and J by 0 bases. The CDR3 contains 16 residues.

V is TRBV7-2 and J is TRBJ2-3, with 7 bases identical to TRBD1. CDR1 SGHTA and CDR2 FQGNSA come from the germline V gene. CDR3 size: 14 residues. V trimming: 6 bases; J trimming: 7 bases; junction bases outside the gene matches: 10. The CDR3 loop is CASREQGRPNTQYF. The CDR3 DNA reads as TGTGCCAGCAGGGAACAGGGGCGCCCCAATACGCAGTATTTT.

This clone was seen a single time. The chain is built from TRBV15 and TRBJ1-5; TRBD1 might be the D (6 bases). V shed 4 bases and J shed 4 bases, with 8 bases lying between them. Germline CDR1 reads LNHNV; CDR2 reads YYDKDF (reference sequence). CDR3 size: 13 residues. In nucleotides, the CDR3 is TGTGCCACCAGCACCAGGGGTAATCAGCCCCAGCATTTT. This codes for CATSTRGNQPQHF.

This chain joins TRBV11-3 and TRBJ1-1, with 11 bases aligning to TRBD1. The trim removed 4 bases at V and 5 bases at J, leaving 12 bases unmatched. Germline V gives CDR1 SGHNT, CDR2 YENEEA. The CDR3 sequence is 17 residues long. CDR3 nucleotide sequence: TGTGCCAGCAGCTCCGGGGACAGGGGGTTTCGGAGGACTGAAGCTTTCTTT. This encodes CASSSGDRGFRRTEAFF.

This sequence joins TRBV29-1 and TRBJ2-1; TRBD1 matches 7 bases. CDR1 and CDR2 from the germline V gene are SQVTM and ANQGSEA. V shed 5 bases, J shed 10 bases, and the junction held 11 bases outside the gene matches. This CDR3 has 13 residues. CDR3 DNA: TGCAGCGTTACAGGGGACACCTTCGGGGAGCAGTTCTTC. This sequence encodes CSVTGDTFGEQFF.

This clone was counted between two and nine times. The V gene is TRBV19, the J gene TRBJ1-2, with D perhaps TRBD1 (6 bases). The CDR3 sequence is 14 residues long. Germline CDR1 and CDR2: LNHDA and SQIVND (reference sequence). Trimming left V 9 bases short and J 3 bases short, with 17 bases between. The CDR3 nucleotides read TGTGCCAGCAAACCGACAGGTGGGCACTATGGCTACACCTTC. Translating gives CASKPTGGHYGYTF.

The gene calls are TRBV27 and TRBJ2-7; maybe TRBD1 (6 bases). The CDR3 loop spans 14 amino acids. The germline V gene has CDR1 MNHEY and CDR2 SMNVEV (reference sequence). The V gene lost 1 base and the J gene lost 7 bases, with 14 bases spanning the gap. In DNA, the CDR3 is TGTGCCAGCAGTTTATACTCCACAGGGTCGGAGCAGTACTTC. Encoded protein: CASSLYSTGSEQYF.

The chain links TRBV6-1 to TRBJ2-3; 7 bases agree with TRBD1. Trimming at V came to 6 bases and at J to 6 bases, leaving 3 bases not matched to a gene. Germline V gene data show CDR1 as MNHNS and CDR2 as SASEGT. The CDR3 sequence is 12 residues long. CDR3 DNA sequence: TGTGCCAGCAGCAAACAGGGGGATACGCAGTATTTT. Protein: CASSKQGDTQYF.

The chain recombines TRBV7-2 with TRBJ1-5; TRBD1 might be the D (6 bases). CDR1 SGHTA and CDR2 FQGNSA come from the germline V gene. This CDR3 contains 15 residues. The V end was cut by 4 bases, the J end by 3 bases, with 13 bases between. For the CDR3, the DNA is TGTGCCAGCAGCTCAACCGGGACATACAATCAGCCCCAGCATTTT. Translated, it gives CASSSTGTYNQPQHF.

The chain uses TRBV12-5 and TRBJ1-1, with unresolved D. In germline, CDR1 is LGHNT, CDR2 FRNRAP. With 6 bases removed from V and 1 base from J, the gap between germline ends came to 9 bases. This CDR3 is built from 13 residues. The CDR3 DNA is TGTGCTAGTGGCCCGCGGGGGAACACTGAAGCTTTCTTT. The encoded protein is CASGPRGNTEAFF. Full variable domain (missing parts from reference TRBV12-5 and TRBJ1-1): DARVTQTPRHKVTEMGQEVTMRCQPILGHNTVFWYRQTMMQGLELLAYFRNRAPLDDSGMPKDRFSAEMPDATLATLKIQPSEPRDSAVYFCASGPRGNTEAFFGQGTRLTVV.

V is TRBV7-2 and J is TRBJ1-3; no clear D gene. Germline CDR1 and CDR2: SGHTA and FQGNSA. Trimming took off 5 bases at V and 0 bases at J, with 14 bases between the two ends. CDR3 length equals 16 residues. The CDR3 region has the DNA TGTGCCAGCAGCCGGGATAGGCCACTCTCTGGAAACACCATATATTTT. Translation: CASSRDRPLSGNTIYF.

CDR3 sequence: CASIPLGGVGQPQHF. CDR3 sequence (DNA): TGTGCCAGCATCCCCCTTGGAGGGGTAGGGCAGCCCCAGCATTTT. J is TRBJ1-5 and V is TRBV6-1, with D possibly TRBD1 on 5 matching bases. The germline V and J ends were trimmed by 7 bases and 7 bases, with 20 bases remaining between them. CDR1 is MNHNS and CDR2 is SASEGT in the germline V gene. There are 15 residues in the CDR3.

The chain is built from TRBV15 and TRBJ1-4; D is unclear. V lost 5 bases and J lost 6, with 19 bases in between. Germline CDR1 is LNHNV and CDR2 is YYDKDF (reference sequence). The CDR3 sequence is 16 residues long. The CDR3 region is CATSFSLAEVYEKLFF. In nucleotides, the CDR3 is TGTGCCACCAGCTTCAGCTTGGCAGAGGTTTATGAAAAACTGTTTTTT. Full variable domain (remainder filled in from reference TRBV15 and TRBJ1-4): DAMVIQNPRYQVTQFGKPVTLSCSQTLNHNVMYWYQQKSSQAPKLLFHYYDKDFNNEADTPDNFQSRRPNTSFCFLDIRSPGLGDTAMYLCATSFSLAEVYEKLFFGSGTQLSVL.

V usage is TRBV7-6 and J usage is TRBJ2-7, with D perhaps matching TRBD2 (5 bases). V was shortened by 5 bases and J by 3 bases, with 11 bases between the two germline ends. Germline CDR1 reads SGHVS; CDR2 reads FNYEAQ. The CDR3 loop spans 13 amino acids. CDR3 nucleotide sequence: TGTGCCAGCAGCCCGGGGTTCCTCTACGAGCAGTACTTC. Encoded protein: CASSPGFLYEQYF.

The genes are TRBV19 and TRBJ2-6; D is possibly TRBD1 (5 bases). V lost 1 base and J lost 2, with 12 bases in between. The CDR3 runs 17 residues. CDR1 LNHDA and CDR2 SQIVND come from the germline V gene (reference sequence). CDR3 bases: TGTGCCAGTAGTATAGCGACAGTGTCTCCTGGGGCCAACGTCCTGACTTTC. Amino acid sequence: CASSIATVSPGANVLTF. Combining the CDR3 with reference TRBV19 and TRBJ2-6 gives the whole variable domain DGGITQSPKYLFRKEGQNVTLSCEQNLNHDAMYWYRQDPGQGLRLIYYSQIVNDFQKGDIAEGYSVSREKKESFPLTVTSAQKNPTAFYLCASSIATVSPGANVLTFGAGSRLTVL.

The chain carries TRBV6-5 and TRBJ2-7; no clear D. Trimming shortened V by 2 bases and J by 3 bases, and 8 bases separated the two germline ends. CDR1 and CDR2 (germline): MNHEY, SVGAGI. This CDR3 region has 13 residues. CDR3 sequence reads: CASSYDSRYEQYF. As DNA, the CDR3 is TGTGCCAGCAGTTACGACTCGCGCTACGAGCAGTACTTC.

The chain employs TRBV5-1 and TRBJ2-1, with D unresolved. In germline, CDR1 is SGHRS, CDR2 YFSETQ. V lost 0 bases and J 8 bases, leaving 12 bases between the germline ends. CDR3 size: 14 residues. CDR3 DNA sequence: TGCGCCAGCAGCTTGGGCGACTTCCTACATGAGCAGTTCTTC. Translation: CASSLGDFLHEQFF.

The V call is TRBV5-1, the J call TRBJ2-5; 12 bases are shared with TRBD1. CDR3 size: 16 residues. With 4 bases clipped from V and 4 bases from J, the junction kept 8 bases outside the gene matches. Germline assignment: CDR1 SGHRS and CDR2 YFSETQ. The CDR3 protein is CASSAEGQGAVETQYF. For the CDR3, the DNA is TGCGCCAGCAGCGCGGAGGGACAGGGGGCTGTAGAGACCCAGTACTTC.

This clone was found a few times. The DNA for the CDR3 is TGTGCCAGCAGCGCCGGGACTCCCACCGGGGAGCTGTTTTTT. It codes for CASSAGTPTGELFF. The chain is built from TRBV9 and TRBJ2-2; perhaps TRBD2 as D (6 bases). V was clipped by 3 bases and J by 4 bases, with 10 bases between them. Germline CDR1 SGDLS, CDR2 YYNGEE. This CDR3 is built from 14 residues.

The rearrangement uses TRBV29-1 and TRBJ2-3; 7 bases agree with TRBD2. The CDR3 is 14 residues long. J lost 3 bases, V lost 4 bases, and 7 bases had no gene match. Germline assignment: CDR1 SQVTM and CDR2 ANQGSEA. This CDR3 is CSVGERGPTDTQYF. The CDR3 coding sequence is TGCAGCGTTGGGGAGCGGGGCCCAACAGATACGCAGTATTTT.

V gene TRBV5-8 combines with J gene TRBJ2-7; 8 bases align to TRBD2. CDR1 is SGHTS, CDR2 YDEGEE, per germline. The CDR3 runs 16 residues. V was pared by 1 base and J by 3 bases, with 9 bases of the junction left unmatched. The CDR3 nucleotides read TGTGCCAGCAGCTTGACCGCTCGGGGGGGAGGCTACGAGCAGTACTTC. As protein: CASSLTARGGGYEQYF.

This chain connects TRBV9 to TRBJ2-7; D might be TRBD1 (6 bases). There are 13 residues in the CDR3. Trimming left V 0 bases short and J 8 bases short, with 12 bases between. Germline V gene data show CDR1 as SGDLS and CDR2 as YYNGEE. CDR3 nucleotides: TGTGCCAGCAGCGTAGCTTCACAGGGCCAGCAGTACTTC. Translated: CASSVASQGQQYF.

CDR3 sequence: CASSIVGGSDEQFF. As DNA, the CDR3 is TGTGCCAGCAGCATAGTCGGGGGGTCGGATGAGCAGTTCTTC. This sequence joins TRBV11-3 and TRBJ2-1; 7 positions agree with TRBD2. CDR3 size: 14 residues. V was clipped by 5 bases and J by 8 bases; unmatched bases: 9. Germline-derived CDR1 and CDR2 are SGHNT and YENEEA.